These T cell receptor beta chains were read from a single sample in a study of persistence of HIV-infected CD4 T cells. Some clones are missing from TCRdb's copy, which holds only in-frame ones; the method was immunoSEQ multiplex PCR. The sample holds tens of thousands of clones, about 88% seen once. These receptors' antigens are unknown. The sequencing here drew on CD4+ T cells sorted from PBMCs after approximately 19-hour stimulation, taken from a patient who received antiretroviral therapy. These receptor sequences come from an adult woman with HIV who was CMV-seropositive. Both conserved end residues are part of each CDR3. The D gene is left open where the match is weak. The size field is filled for only some rows; it gives once, few, many or a size class.

.,TRBJ1-1,.,TRBV7-9,TGTGCCAGCAGCTTGTCGGGACCGAGTGAAGCTTTCTTT,CASSLSGPSEAFF
.,TRBJ1-6,medium-sized,TRBV28,TGTGCCAGCAGTTCGGAAGTCTCACCCCTCCACTTT,CASSSEVSPLHF
TRBD2,TRBJ2-1,.,TRBV24-1,TGTGCCACCAGTGATGGTCGACTAGCGGGGGTGCTAGGTGAGCAGTTCTTC,CATSDGRLAGVLGEQFF
.,TRBJ1-1,.,TRBV6-4,TGTGCCAGCAGTCGAGACAGGACCACTGAAGCTTTCTTT,CASSRDRTTEAFF
TRBD2,TRBJ2-1,.,TRBV10-3,TGTGCCATCAGTGAGTCGGGACTAGCGGGGAATGAGCAGTTCTTC,CAISESGLAGNEQFF
.,TRBJ2-3,.,TRBV27,TGTGCCAGCAGTTTTGGGGGAGATACGCAGTATTTT,CASSFGGDTQYF
TRBD1,TRBJ1-6,once,TRBV5-5,TGTGCCAGTTCACAGGGGACTAATTCACCCCTCCACTTT,CASSQGTNSPLHF
TRBD2,TRBJ2-1,.,TRBV7-8,TGTGCCAGCAGCTTAGAGCGGCCCGGCGGGGGGGATGAGCAGTTCTTC,CASSLERPGGGDEQFF
TRBD2,TRBJ2-4,.,TRBV20-1,TGCAGTGCTAGTCTAGCGGGTGCGAACATTCAGTACTTC,CSASLAGANIQYF
.,TRBJ2-5,.,TRBV18,TGTGCCAGCTCACCAGTTGGTATGGCGGGGAAATCAAGAGAGGCCCAGTACTTC,CASSPVGMAGKSREAQYF
.,TRBJ1-2,.,TRBV5-5,TGTGCCAGCAGCCTTAGGACCCTCTATGGCTACACCTTC,CASSLRTLYGYTF
.,TRBJ2-7,.,TRBV27,TGTGCCAGCAGCGGTGCCCTCTGGGAGCAGTACTTC,CASSGALWEQYF
.,TRBJ1-1,few,TRBV30,TGTGCCTGGAGTTCACAACCTGGGAACACTGAAGCTTTCTTT,CAWSSQPGNTEAFF
.,TRBJ2-7,.,TRBV30,TGTGCCTGGAGTGTACGGGGGCAAGAACAGTACTTC,CAWSVRGQEQYF
.,TRBJ1-2,once,TRBV15,TGTGCCACCAGCTCTCCCTCCGGGCTCTATGGCTACACCTTC,CATSSPSGLYGYTF
.,TRBJ1-1,few,TRBV11-2,TGTGCCAGCAGCCATACCGGGAGGGGACCGGCCTGGGGAACTGAAGCTTTCTTT,CASSHTGRGPAWGTEAFF
TRBD2,TRBJ2-5,.,TRBV19,TGTGCCAGTAGTATAGTTGTGACCGGGACTAGCGGGGGGATCGGAGAGACCCAGTACTTC,CASSIVVTGTSGGIGETQYF
.,TRBJ2-3,.,TRBV7-3,TGTGCCAGCAGCTTATTACGTTTTTCAGATACGCAGTATTTT,CASSLLRFSDTQYF
TRBD2,TRBJ2-2,.,TRBV19,TGTGCCAGTAGTATTTTAGCGGGGTCGAACACCGGGGAGCTGTTTTTT,CASSILAGSNTGELFF
.,TRBJ1-1,.,TRBV5-1,TGCGCCAGCAGCTTAGAAGCTTTTAGGGACCGGGACACCGACTTCTTCGACACTGAAGCTTTCTTT,CASSLEAFRDRDTDFFDTEAFF
TRBD1,TRBJ1-1,.,TRBV5-1,TGCGCCAGCAGCGGGGGGACAGGGAACACTGAAGCTTTCTTT,CASSGGTGNTEAFF
TRBD1,TRBJ2-1,.,TRBV5-4,TGTAAACTGGGGGACAGGGGAAAGTTAAATGAGCAGTTCTTC,CKLGDRGKLNEQFF
TRBD1,TRBJ2-7,.,TRBV7-3,TGTGCCAGCAGCCCCACGGACAGGTTCCACGAGCAGTACTTC,CASSPTDRFHEQYF
TRBD1,TRBJ1-4,.,TRBV29-1,TGCAGCGTTGAGCGGGACAGCACTAAAAAACTGTTTTTT,CSVERDSTKKLFF
.,TRBJ1-2,.,TRBV7-3,TGTGCCAGCAGCTTAGCCCTCACAGGGATAGAAGGCTACACCTTC,CASSLALTGIEGYTF
.,TRBJ1-1,.,TRBV5-8,TGTGCCAGCACCTTAGGACAGTTGAACACTGAAGCTTTCTTT,CASTLGQLNTEAFF
.,TRBJ1-3,.,TRBV3-1/TRBV3-2,TGTGCCAGCAGCCAAGGGACGGGCCTCTCTGGAAACACCATATATTTT,CASSQGTGLSGNTIYF
.,TRBJ2-1,.,TRBV6-5,TGTGCCAGCACCTTTACGGTGGCCTACAATGAGCAGTTCTTC,CASTFTVAYNEQFF
.,TRBJ1-2,.,TRBV12-3/TRBV12-4,TGTGCCAGCAGTTTAGGGCTGACCTATGGCTACACCTTC,CASSLGLTYGYTF
.,TRBJ1-5,.,TRBV30,TGTGCCTGGAGTGTTGGTGGTAGCAATCAGCCCCAGCATTTT,CAWSVGGSNQPQHF
TRBD1,TRBJ1-2,.,TRBV6-5,TGTGCCAGCAGTTACTCGAAGGGGGCCGGCTATGGCTACACCTTC,CASSYSKGAGYGYTF
TRBD1,TRBJ2-1,.,TRBV24-1,TGTGCCACCAGTGATTACACAGGGGAGTCCTACAATGAGCAGTTCTTC,CATSDYTGESYNEQFF
.,TRBJ1-1,.,TRBV27,TGTGCCAGCAGCTCTCGCGGGACGGGGATGAACACTGAAGCTTTCTTT,CASSSRGTGMNTEAFF
.,TRBJ1-2,.,TRBV29-1,TGCAGCGCCCCCGGGGGGGACTATGGCTACACCTTC,CSAPGGDYGYTF
TRBD1,TRBJ2-1,once,TRBV24-1,TGTGCCACCAGTCACCGGGACAGGTTAAATGAGCAGTTCTTC,CATSHRDRLNEQFF
.,TRBJ1-1,.,TRBV18,TGTGCCAGCTCACCCCTGGGAGGGGCCGGCACTGAAGCTTTCTTT,CASSPLGGAGTEAFF
TRBD1,TRBJ2-7,.,TRBV30,TGTGCCTGGCGTCGGACAGGGGGCGGCTACGAGCAGTACTTC,CAWRRTGGGYEQYF
.,TRBJ2-1,.,TRBV27,TGTGCCAGCAGTTTACGAGGGGAGAATGAGCAGTTCTTC,CASSLRGENEQFF
.,TRBJ1-4,.,TRBV5-1,TGCGCCAGCAGCTTGGGGACAGAGCGAAATGAAAAACTGTTTTTT,CASSLGTERNEKLFF
TRBD1,TRBJ2-2,.,TRBV27,TGTGCCACTTCACCGGACAGGGTTTCCGGGGAGCTGTTTTTT,CATSPDRVSGELFF
.,TRBJ2-3,.,TRBV3-1/TRBV3-2,TGTGCCAGCAGCTCTAGGGGTGGGTCGGACGGCTCCGATACGCAGTATTTT,CASSSRGGSDGSDTQYF
.,TRBJ1-6,.,TRBV6-5,TGTGCCAGCAGTTACTCCCGGAGCTCCTATAATTCACCCCTCCACTTT,CASSYSRSSYNSPLHF
.,TRBJ1-1,.,TRBV9,TGTGCCAGCAGCGCCCTACCGGATTTGAACACTGAAGCTTTCTTT,CASSALPDLNTEAFF
TRBD1,TRBJ1-6,.,TRBV30,TGTGCCTGGAGTGTGGGGACAGGGTTACGCTCACCCCTCCACTTT,CAWSVGTGLRSPLHF